This TCR beta chain was identified during a study of T-cell reconstitution after alpha-beta-depleted transplantation in children. Whole-study results and caveats: At around two months after transplant, the alpha-beta T cells were reportedly derived from several hundred expanded clones that came from non-depleted graft cells. Surviving recipient T cells and intrathymic progenitors accounted for some patients' high TCRbeta diversity at day 60.

Unique molecular identifiers were used to barcode this TCRbeta library. MiXCR, applied by TCRdb to the PCR reads, yields one record per CDR3 protein. The top ten clones hold about 28% of a sample with about 1,000,000 distinct CDR3 sequences, under 30% of them seen once. The CDR3 runs 17 residues. Germline V gene lookup returns CDR1 ENHRY and CDR2 SYGVKD. J lost 1 base, V lost 0 bases, and 4 bases had no gene match. This clonotype appeared once. What it recognizes is unknown. The V gene is TRBV10-3, the J gene TRBJ2-3; 10 nucleotides align to TRBD2. The clonotype comes from a boy under two years old who had a stem cell transplant for SCID, so the T cells may come from the graft donor. Source: PBMCs, mostly from graft donor cells, taken 360 days after TCRalphabeta/CD19-depleted stem cell transplant. CDR3 coding DNA: TGTGCCATCAGTGAGTCAGGACTAGCGGCCGGCACAGATACGCAGTATTTT. Its protein is CAISESGLAAGTDTQYF.